This T cell receptor (beta chain) was profiled in a study of cytomegalovirus exposure and HLA in healthy donors (dated by TCRdb to the late 2010s). Regarding the study in general: According to an earlier analysis of a few hundred of the donors, about 190 million T cells yielded 120 million or so unique TCR beta sequences and about 280 Gb of sequence data. An early release that covered 500 to 800 HLA-typed donors contained 250 to 350 gigabases of sequencing data and 80 million or so unique TCR sequences. The genetic ancestry cluster associated with self-reported Caucasian donors included over 65% of the 398 genotyped donors. The study aimed to test whether signatures of past pathogen exposure could be identified by cataloging public T cell receptors. The study used immunosequencing to profile the T cell repertoires of several hundred subjects and linked those repertoires to cytomegalovirus serostatus. In addition to the first cohort of about 650 subjects, a separate validation cohort of about 120 different subjects was used. High-throughput TCR immunosequencing, statistical association of individual TCRs with disease status, and machine learning were combined to predict cytomegalovirus infection status. In a later analysis, previously published TCR beta repertoires from about 670 donors were re-analyzed and high-resolution HLA genotyping was added so that TCR occurrence patterns could be studied. The later analysis used no new phenotypic data to find candidate immune exposures, relying instead on TCR beta sequences and their occurrence across donors. An earlier analysis of 587 of the donors used high-throughput TCR beta sequencing to judge whether each TCR beta V gene segment behaved as functional or pseudogenic. Donor age, sex, ethnicity and CMV serostatus were collected together with the repertoire data. A later genetic analysis used genome-wide SNP genotypes for about three fifths of the roughly 700 donors, treating that subset as a discovery cohort. All discovery cohort repertoires had been generated on a single sequencing platform. Both class I and class II loci were covered by HLA typing, at four-digit resolution. Typing coverage differed by locus: A, B, C, DRB1 and DQB1 were typed in roughly 629-630 donors, DQA1 in about 500, DPA1 in roughly 590, and DPB1 in 450 to 480. A handful of DR-DQ haplotypes were handled as single units for association and clustering because linkage in the cohort was strong. Among several hundred genotyped donors of the cohort, an average of about 220,000 unique TCR beta nucleotide sequences was sequenced per donor, of which about 18% were non-productive. Results and caveats for the whole study, not just this receptor: According to a later analysis, most CMV-associated TCR beta chains appeared to be HLA-restricted, and the HLA associations seemed to be driven largely by CMV exposure. In a later analysis, HLA-associated TCR beta chains were found to be more clonally expanded and to have lower generation probabilities than equally common non-associated chains. Because HLA typing was missing for some donors at each locus, association tests included only the typed subset. In both the original and validation cohorts, the classifier was reported to diagnose cytomegalovirus status with high specificity and sensitivity. Only TCR beta chains were sequenced in this cohort, and the absence of alpha or paired-chain data limited detectable features. Correlated functional status among segregating V segments might be attributable to linkage disequilibrium, but an unknown experimental factor could not be ruled out. Three of the identified cytomegalovirus-associated TCR beta chains were confirmed in vitro to be specific for cytomegalovirus antigens. A later genetic analysis reported fewer N-insertions in productive TCRs among donors in an Asian-associated ancestry cluster than the approximately 700-donor mean. A cluster of highly shared sequence variants was judged likely to be a technical artifact of the sequencing pipeline. Broadly in line with IMGT annotations, most TCR beta V segments showed up in productive rearrangements about 90% or about 30% of the time in an earlier analysis of about 500 of the donors. The 87-base-pair reads could not distinguish some IMGT-functional V segments, including TRBV6-2 and TRBV6-3, so those segments were excluded. A further reported finding was that TCR beta sequences accurately predicted the HLA-A and HLA-B alleles for most subjects in the first cohort. A later analysis found that TCR association rates varied across HLA loci, with DRB1 alleles showing the most associated TCRs and HLA-C alleles the fewest. The authors suggested that the approach could potentially be generalized to other disease states and immunological phenotypes. In a later analysis, 16,951 TCR beta sequences were associated with specific HLA alleles at a false discovery rate of 0.05. The earlier analysis of about 600 of the donors excluded 15 to 20 rarely observed V segments, including chromosome 9 orphons, because counts were too low. Strong co-occurrence of HLA alleles, especially DR and DQ, made assigning TCR associations to individual alleles difficult. In a later genetic analysis, a missense DCLRE1C variant was associated with V-gene and J-gene trimming of TCR beta chains, and the association was replicated in an independent cohort. Most TCR sequences were observed very rarely across donors, whereas some public TCRs were present in many individuals. The study listed 164 TCR beta chains as associated with cytomegalovirus. Roughly uniform sequencing depth across donors was assumed in presence/absence analyses, although this assumption may not hold. For the cohort, immune exposure information was limited to CMV serostatus. A later analysis reported that several top co-occurrence clusters appeared linked to parvovirus B19, influenza, CMV and Epstein-Barr virus.

V is pruned by 4 bases and J by 3 bases, leaving 12 bases of the junction without a gene match. From the germline V gene, CDR1 is SGHDT and CDR2 is YYEEEE. Inclusive of the bounding cysteine and phenylalanine, the CDR3 is 16 residues long. This entry keeps only the CDR3 DNA: 48 bases, framed from base 1. The sample holds a few counts of this clone. Its antigen has not been determined. Base qualities are not at hand, and no much larger clone is one base apart. The library relied on the immunoSEQ multiplex PCR assay. For the multiplex PCR, a mixture combining 60 forward primers for TCR Vbeta segments and 13 reverse primers for TCR Jbeta segments was used. A multiplex PCR assay on genomic DNA amplified the CDR3 region of rearranged TCR beta genes. Amplified TCR beta libraries were sequenced as 87-base-pair reads on the Illumina HiSeq System. The authors processed their data as follows. A later analysis tallied tens of millions of unique TCR beta chains across the 666 repertoires, and about 12 million of those chains were shared by two or more donors. A nearest-neighbor algorithm error-corrected the raw reads and collapsed the reads into unique sequences, merging closely related sequences to remove PCR and sequencing errors. To assign V, D and J gene segments, CDR3 sequences were aligned to IMGT reference sequences. For a sequence to be retained, at least a six-nucleotide match to both a V gene segment and a J gene segment was required. Rearrangements were called productive when the CDR3 lacked stop codons and stayed in frame with V and J; all others were non-productive. Following IMGT convention, CDR3 was defined as the stretch from the second conserved V-encoded cysteine to the conserved J-encoded phenylalanine. Sequences without an unambiguous match to a single V gene segment were excluded from the earlier analysis of about 630 of the donors. In an earlier analysis of 587 of the donors, V segments were called functional above 56.7% productive rearrangements and were called segregating when the between-donor standard deviation exceeded 5%. To diagnose cytomegalovirus status from the catalog of TCR beta chain sequences, a statistical classification framework was built. A later analysis assigned V and J genes by comparing TCR nucleotide sequences with IMGT/GENE-DB human TR gene sequences. Using the TCRdist pipeline, a later analysis assigned CDR3 sequences along with most-parsimonious VDJ recombination scenarios. In a later analysis, each TCR beta chain was defined by its CDR3 amino acid sequence together with its V-gene family, and reads without a unique V-gene family were excluded. A later analysis removed several hundred highly shared, low-generation-probability nucleotide sequences to deal with suspected cross-contamination and a sequencing artifact. A later analysis calculated a clonal expansion index for each public chain from normalized within-repertoire ranks of inferred template counts. In a later analysis, generation probabilities were computed with a VDJ recombination model fitted to out-of-frame rearrangements, and the resulting probabilities were checked against IGoR. In a later analysis, TCR-TCR, TCR-HLA and TCR-CMV co-occurrence was scored with hypergeometric tests, and a repertoire-size bias correction was applied to TCR pairs. False discovery rates were estimated in a later analysis by permuting HLA or CMV assignments 20 times. A later analysis grouped co-occurring TCRs with DBSCAN, adding TCRdist sequence similarity when clustering within HLA-allele-positive subsets. Co-occurrence clustering excluded repertoires with fewer than 30,000 or more than 120,000 public chains, plus five with anomalous nucleotide sharing. The table comes from immuneACCESS by way of TCRdb, which keeps in-frame sequences with V and J called. Part of the clones is missing from these tables; in studies checked, under half for an unresolved V gene and the rest for unknown reasons. That table is the source of V, J and clone size, and D and trimming were worked out from the DNA. The table for this sample lists some 170,000 clones; over 60% of them were counted only once. The top ten clones comprise 1.5% to 2% of the sample.

The cohort consisted of approximately 690 healthy bone marrow donors. All cohort members were sampled while nominally healthy, although unrecorded immune exposures were likely present. The donor tested CMV seronegative, placing the donor among the roughly 400 seronegative members of the cohort. Each donor provided a peripheral blood sample, and peripheral blood mononuclear cells were used for TCR beta sequencing. Genomic DNA was extracted from the blood cell samples with the Qiagen DNeasy Blood Extraction Kit. The sample comprised PBMCs. The clonotype comes from a young woman in good health and CMV-seronegative. The chain was built from TRBV5-6 and TRBJ2-7; 8 bases in the middle match TRBD2. The CDR3 reads CASSPEGSGTYYEQYF. At the DNA level, the sequence is TGTGCCAGCAGCCCCGAGGGTAGCGGGACCTACTACGAGCAGTACTTC.